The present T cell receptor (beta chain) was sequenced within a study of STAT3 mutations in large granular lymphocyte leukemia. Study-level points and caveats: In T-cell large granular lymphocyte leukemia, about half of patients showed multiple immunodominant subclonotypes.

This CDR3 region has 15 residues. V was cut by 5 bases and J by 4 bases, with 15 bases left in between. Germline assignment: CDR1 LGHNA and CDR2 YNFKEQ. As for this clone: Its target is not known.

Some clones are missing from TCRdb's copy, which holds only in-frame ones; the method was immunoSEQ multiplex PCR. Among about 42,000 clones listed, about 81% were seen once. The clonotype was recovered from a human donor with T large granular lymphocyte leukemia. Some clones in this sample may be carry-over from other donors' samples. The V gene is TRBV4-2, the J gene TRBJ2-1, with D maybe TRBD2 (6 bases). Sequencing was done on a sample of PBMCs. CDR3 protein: CASSEYGTQYNEQFF. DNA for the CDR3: TGTGCCAGCAGCGAGTACGGGACTCAGTACAATGAGCAGTTCTTC.